What follows describes a single T cell receptor (beta chain). TCRdb's table, derived via immunoSEQ multiplex PCR, lists solely in-frame clones and lacks some. The repertoire holds roughly 500,000 clones, with approximately 86% as singletons. The sample comes from a study of blood T cell repertoires in COVID-19. Overall study context: Samples of COVID-19 (acute and convalescent) were obtained from the United States, Italy and Spain.

J gave up 2 bases and V 8 bases, and 24 bases lay outside the gene matches. CDR1 and CDR2 from the germline V gene are MNHEY and SMNVEV (reference sequence). This CDR3 spans 19 amino acids. The sample consisted of PBMCs or T cells enriched from blood (not recorded which). This TCR was sampled from a woman aged 60-75 years who had recovered from COVID-19. The gene calls are TRBV27 and TRBJ2-7; 7 bases are shared with TRBD1. CDR3 nucleotides: TGTGCCAGCCCTCTACTACAGGGGCAAATCCCACGGTTGGCCTACGAGCAGTACGTC. Translation: CASPLLQGQIPRLAYEQYV.